These 14 T cell receptor beta chains were sequenced from one sample in a study of T cell responses to AZD1222 COVID-19 vaccine. Using immunoSEQ multiplex PCR, the repertoire was profiled, and TCRdb retains in-frame clones only, with some absent. The table shows around 100,000 clones, with about nine tenths occurring only once. Sequenced material: peripheral blood, taken on day 0 of AZD1222 vaccination. The receptors here all came from an adult in good health.

The rearrangement uses TRBV11-2 and TRBJ2-5; D is unclear. Trimming took 2 bases from V and 5 from J, leaving 12 bases between them. The CDR3 contains 14 residues. The germline gives CDR1 SGHAT, CDR2 FQNNGV. This CDR3 reads CASSLRVFGETQYF. Written as DNA, the CDR3 is TGTGCCAGCAGCTTAAGGGTGTTCGGGGAGACCCAGTACTTC.

The chain recombines TRBV28 with TRBJ1-5, with D unclear. The germline CDR1 and CDR2 sequences are MDHEN and SYDVKM. V was shortened by 2 bases and J by 3 bases, with 5 bases between the two germline ends. The CDR3 contains 13 residues. The CDR3, as DNA: TGTGCCAGCAGTTTACTGATCAATCAGCCCCAGCATTTT. Translating gives CASSLLINQPQHF.

This sequence joins TRBV27 and TRBJ1-3; 7 bases match TRBD1. Germline CDR1 reads MNHEY; CDR2 reads SMNVEV (reference sequence). V was clipped by 5 bases and J by 2 bases; unmatched bases: 6. The CDR3 loop spans 15 amino acids. CDR3 region: CASSPRGGPGNTIYF. As DNA, the CDR3 is TGTGCCAGCAGTCCCAGGGGGGGGCCTGGAAACACCATATATTTT.

V usage is TRBV21-1 and J usage is TRBJ2-7; the listed D gene, TRBD2, was not tested against the DNA. TRBV21-1 is annotated as a pseudogene. The CDR3 loop spans 11 amino acids. CDR3 loop: CASSNGLAGVV. The CDR3 DNA follows: TGTGCCAGCAGCAATGGACTAGCGGGAGTTGTC.

This chain uses TRBV10-2 with TRBJ1-2, with D possibly TRBD1 on 5 matching bases. The CDR3 is 16 residues long. The V end was cut by 0 bases, the J end by 3 bases, with 14 bases between. Germline lookup yields CDR1 WSHSY and CDR2 SAAADI. DNA for the CDR3: TGCGCCAGCAGTGAGTCACGGGGCGCTAGGTACTATGGCTACACCTTC. Translated, it gives CASSESRGARYYGYTF.

This chain links TRBV28 with TRBJ2-1; D is unclear. In germline, CDR1 is MDHEN, CDR2 SYDVKM. V lost 10 bases and J 7 bases, leaving 11 bases between the germline ends. The CDR3 length is 11 residues. The CDR3 DNA is TGTGCCATCTCTACTAATAATGAGCAGTTCTTC. Protein product: CAISTNNEQFF. Together with reference TRBV28 and TRBJ2-1, the CDR3 gives the full variable domain: DVKVTQSSRYLVKRTGEKVFLECVQDMDHENMFWYRQDPGLGLRLIYFSYDVKMKEKGDIPEGYSVSREKKERFSLILESASTNQTSMYLCAISTNNEQFFGPGTRLTVL.

A note on this clone: Other DNA sequences within the sample encode an identical CDR3. The rearrangement uses TRBV3-1 (or the pseudogene TRBV3-2) and TRBJ1-2; D unclear. This CDR3 is built from 13 residues. V was cut by 1 base and J by 5 bases, with 8 bases left in between. The germline gives CDR1 LGHDT, CDR2 YNNKEL (reference sequence). DNA for the CDR3: TGTGCCAGCAGCCAAGGAGGGAGGTATGGCTACACCTTC. Translating it yields CASSQGGRYGYTF.

J is TRBJ1-3 and V is TRBV5-4; D gene uncertain. The germline V gene encodes CDR1 SGHNT and CDR2 YYREEE (reference sequence). The V and J ends lost 2 bases and 4 bases respectively, with 10 bases between them. The CDR3 contains 14 residues. The CDR3 is CASSFVGSGNTIYF. The CDR3, as DNA: TGTGCCAGCAGCTTTGTAGGGTCCGGAAACACCATATATTTT. Looking up the rest from reference TRBV5-4 and TRBJ1-3 gives the full variable domain: ETGVTQSPTHLIKTRGQQVTLRCSSQSGHNTVSWYQQALGQGPQFIFQYYREEENGRGNFPPRFSGLQFPNYSSELNVNALELDDSALYLCASSFVGSGNTIYFGEGSWLTVV.

This chain joins TRBV7-8 and TRBJ2-5; TRBD2 matches 9 bases. V lost 2 bases to trimming and J lost 4 bases; unmatched junction nucleotides: 8. The CDR3 covers 16 residues. Germline values: CDR1 SGHVS, CDR2 FQNEAQ. The CDR3 region is CASSLISGSLPETQYF. The CDR3, as DNA: TGTGCCAGCAGCTTAATTAGCGGGAGCCTTCCAGAGACCCAGTACTTC. Complete variable domain (other parts from reference TRBV7-8 and TRBJ2-5): GAGVSQSPRYKVAKRGQDVALRCDPISGHVSLFWYQQALGQGPEFLTYFQNEAQLDKSGLPSDRFFAERPEGSVSTLKIQRTQQEDSAVYLCASSLISGSLPETQYFGPGTRLLVL.

The chain links TRBV2 to TRBJ2-2, with 8 bases fitting TRBD2. Germline assignment: CDR1 SNHLY and CDR2 FYNNEI. This CDR3 is 17 amino acids long. V shed 1 base and J 0 bases; nucleotides not matched to a gene: 4. The CDR3 DNA is TGTGCCAGCAGTGAAGGGGCGGGAGGACCGAACACCGGGGAGCTGTTTTTT. This codes for CASSEGAGGPNTGELFF. Based on the CDR3 plus reference TRBV2 and TRBJ2-2, the full variable domain is EPEVTQTPSHQVTQMGQEVILRCVPISNHLYFYWYRQILGQKVEFLVSFYNNEISEKSEIFDDQFSVERPDGSNFTLKIRSTKLEDSAMYFCASSEGAGGPNTGELFFGEGSRLTVL.

This clone was detected once. This chain connects TRBV19 to TRBJ2-7; the D is unclear. V was trimmed by 9 bases and J by 6 bases, leaving 18 bases between them. Looked up from germline, CDR1 is LNHDA and CDR2 is SQIVND (reference sequence). The CDR3 sequence is 13 residues long. The CDR3 DNA sequence: TGTGCCAGCTACCCCGTGAAGGAAAGCGAGCAGTACTTC. This sequence encodes CASYPVKESEQYF.

The V and J genes are TRBV5-4 and TRBJ2-5, with D possibly being TRBD1 or TRBD2 (5 bases each). Trimming stripped 2 bases from V and 5 bases from J, with 13 bases between. Germline-derived CDR1 and CDR2 are SGHNT and YYREEE (reference sequence). The CDR3 consists of 14 residues. The CDR3 is CASSLRGIGETQYF. As DNA, the CDR3 is TGTGCCAGCAGCTTACGGGGCATAGGGGAGACCCAGTACTTC.

The gene calls are TRBV19 and TRBJ1-1; D might be TRBD1 (6 bases). This CDR3 spans 13 amino acids. V was shortened by 7 bases and J by 6 bases, with 15 bases between the two germline ends. CDR1 and CDR2 (germline): LNHDA, SQIVND (reference sequence). CDR3 DNA sequence: TGTGCCAGTACCTCTTGGGGGGCCTCTGAAGCTTTCTTT. It is translated as CASTSWGASEAFF. Together with reference TRBV19 and TRBJ1-1, the CDR3 gives the full variable domain: DGGITQSPKYLFRKEGQNVTLSCEQNLNHDAMYWYRQDPGQGLRLIYYSQIVNDFQKGDIAEGYSVSREKKESFPLTVTSAQKNPTAFYLCASTSWGASEAFFGQGTRLTVV.

The chain employs TRBV6-1 and TRBJ2-2, with 7 bases that match TRBD2. The junction had 2 bases not matched to a gene; V was cut back by 2 bases and J by 2 bases. This CDR3 comprises 15 residues. The germline V gene encodes CDR1 MNHNS and CDR2 SASEGT. CDR3 loop: CASSESGTNTGELFF. In nucleotides, the CDR3 is TGTGCCAGCAGTGAAAGCGGGACTAACACCGGGGAGCTGTTTTTT.